This T cell receptor (beta chain) stems from a study of blood T cell repertoires in COVID-19. Study in general: The cDNA or gDNA used as material had been derived from T cells, B-cell-depleted T cells, or PBMCs.

Here immunoSEQ multiplex PCR was the method, and the copy in TCRdb shows in-frame clones only, minus some. This table holds 150,000 to 200,000 clones, 90% found once. Germline CDR1 reads SGHVS; CDR2 reads FQNEAQ. This CDR3 has 18 amino acids. V lost 2 bases to trimming and J lost 4 bases; unmatched junction nucleotides: 12. The sequenced material came from peripheral blood. The V call is TRBV7-8, the J call TRBJ1-2, with 11 positions matching TRBD1. The receptor was derived from a man in his sixties with active or convalescent COVID-19. CDR3 nucleotide sequence: TGTGCCAGCAGCTTAAGAGTAGGGACAGGGGGTGAGGGCTATGGCTACACCTTC. Translated, it gives CASSLRVGTGGEGYGYTF.